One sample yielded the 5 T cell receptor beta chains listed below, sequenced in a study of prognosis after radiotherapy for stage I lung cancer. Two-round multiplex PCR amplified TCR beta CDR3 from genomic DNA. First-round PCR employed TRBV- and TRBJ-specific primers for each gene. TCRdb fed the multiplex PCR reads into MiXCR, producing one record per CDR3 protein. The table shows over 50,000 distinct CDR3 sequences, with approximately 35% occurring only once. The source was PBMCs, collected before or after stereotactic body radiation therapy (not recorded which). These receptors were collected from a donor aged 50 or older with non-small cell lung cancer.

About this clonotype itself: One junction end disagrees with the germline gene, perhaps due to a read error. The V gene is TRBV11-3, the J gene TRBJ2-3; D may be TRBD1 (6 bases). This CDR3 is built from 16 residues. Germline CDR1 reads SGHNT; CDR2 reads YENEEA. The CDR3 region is CASSLGGTSSTDTQYF. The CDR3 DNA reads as TGTGCCAGCAGCTTAGGTGGGACATCGTCCACAGATACTCAGTATTTT.

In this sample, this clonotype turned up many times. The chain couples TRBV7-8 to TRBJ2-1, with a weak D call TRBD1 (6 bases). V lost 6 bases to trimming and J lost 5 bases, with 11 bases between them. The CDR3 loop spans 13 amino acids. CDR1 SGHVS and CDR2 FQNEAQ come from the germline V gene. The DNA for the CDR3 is TGTGCCAGCAGACTAGGACAGCACAATGAGCAGTTCTTC. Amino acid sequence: CASRLGQHNEQFF.

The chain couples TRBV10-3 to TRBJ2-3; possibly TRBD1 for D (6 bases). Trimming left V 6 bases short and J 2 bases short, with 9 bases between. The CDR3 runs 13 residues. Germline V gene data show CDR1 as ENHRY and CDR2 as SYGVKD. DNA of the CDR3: TGTGCCATCAGGACAGGTTTCACAGATACGCAGTATTTT. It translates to CAIRTGFTDTQYF.

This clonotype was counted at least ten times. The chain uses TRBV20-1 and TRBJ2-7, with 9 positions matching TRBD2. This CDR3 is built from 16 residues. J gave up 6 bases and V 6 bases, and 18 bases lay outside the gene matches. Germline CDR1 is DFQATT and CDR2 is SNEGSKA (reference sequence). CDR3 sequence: CSALPRRREGPGEQYF. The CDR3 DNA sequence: TGCAGTGCACTCCCCCGGAGGCGGGAGGGCCCCGGCGAGCAGTACTTC.

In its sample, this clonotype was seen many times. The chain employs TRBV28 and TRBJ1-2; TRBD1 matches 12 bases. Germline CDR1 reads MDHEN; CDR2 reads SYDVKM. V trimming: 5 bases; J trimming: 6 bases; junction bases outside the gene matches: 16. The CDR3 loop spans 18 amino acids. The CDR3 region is CASSTPGTGGARFHGYTF. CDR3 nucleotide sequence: TGTGCCAGCAGTACTCCCGGGACAGGGGGCGCGAGGTTCCATGGCTACACCTTC.